What follows are 18 T cell receptor beta chains derived from one specimen sequenced in a study of shared clonotypes between healthy human individuals. The data were produced by immunoSEQ multiplex PCR, yet TCRdb's version contains in-frame clones alone and is incomplete. The repertoire includes around 510,000 clones, around 95% of them detected once, and about 0.067% sits in the top ten. The sample was naive CD4+ T cells sorted from blood. The subset here: CD45RA+ positively selected. The receptors here all came from a woman aged 25 to 39 in good health.

The chain joins TRBV28 to TRBJ2-7, with a weak D call TRBD2 (6 bases). The CDR3 is 14 amino acids. Germline V gene sequence: CDR1 MDHEN, CDR2 SYDVKM. The V and J ends lost 6 bases and 5 bases respectively, with 17 bases between them. The CDR3 DNA reads as TGTGCCAGCAGCCAGGGAGGTCCCGGCCACGAGCAGTACTTC. It translates to CASSQGGPGHEQYF.

The rearrangement joins TRBV5-1 to TRBJ1-2; D perhaps matches TRBD1 (5 bases). The CDR3 covers 19 residues. The germline V gene has CDR1 SGHRS and CDR2 YFSETQ. V was pared by 2 bases and J by 5 bases, with 28 bases between. This CDR3 is CASSLSIIDVTGLPYGYTF. CDR3 sequence (DNA): TGCGCCAGCAGCTTATCTATAATCGACGTAACGGGACTTCCTTATGGCTACACCTTC.

This chain links TRBV6-6 with TRBJ1-3; D is unresolved. CDR3 length: 16 amino acids. From germline, CDR1 is MNHNY and CDR2 SVGAGI (reference sequence). Trimming stripped 2 bases from V and 4 bases from J, with 15 bases between. The CDR3 bases are TGTGCCAGCAGTTACAGACATCAGGAATACGGAAACACCATATATTTT. As protein: CASSYRHQEYGNTIYF.

The chain joins TRBV7-8 to TRBJ2-7; 9 bases agree with TRBD2. Unmatched junction bases numbered 11, after V lost 1 base and J lost 7 bases. This CDR3 has 16 amino acids. Germline loops: CDR1 SGHVS, CDR2 FQNEAQ. CDR3 protein: CASSLGLAAGGWEQYF. For the CDR3, the DNA is TGTGCCAGCAGCTTAGGGCTCGCGGCGGGAGGGTGGGAGCAGTACTTC.

The CDR3 coding sequence is TGTGCCAGCAGCCTATCCACTGGCGGGAATCTCCGCGAGCAGTACTTC. Its protein is CASSLSTGGNLREQYF. The V call is TRBV13, the J call TRBJ2-7, with D tentatively TRBD2 (6 bases). V shed 5 bases and J shed 6 bases, with 23 bases lying between them. From germline, CDR1 is PRHDT and CDR2 FYEKMQ (reference sequence). This CDR3 comprises 16 residues.

The chain is built from TRBV5-1 and TRBJ1-1; 7 positions agree with TRBD1. Germline lookup yields CDR1 SGHRS and CDR2 YFSETQ. The junction had 7 bases not matched to a gene; V was cut back by 0 bases and J by 5 bases. The CDR3 has 15 amino acids. The CDR3 DNA reads as TGCGCCAGCAGCTTGGTAAAGGGGGCGCTGACTGAAGCTTTCTTT. Translating it yields CASSLVKGALTEAFF. The variable domain in full, with the rest retrieved from reference TRBV5-1 and TRBJ1-1, is KAGVTQTPRYLIKTRGQQVTLSCSPISGHRSVSWYQQTPGQGLQFLFEYFSETQRNKGNFPGRFSGRQFSNSRSEMNVSTLELGDSALYLCASSLVKGALTEAFFGQGTRLTVV.

This rearrangement joins TRBV7-2 to TRBJ1-2; D gene unclear. The CDR3 loop spans 15 amino acids. Germline V gene lookup returns CDR1 SGHTA and CDR2 FQGNSA. Trimming shortened V by 5 bases and J by 0 bases, and 13 bases separated the two germline ends. CDR3 in amino acids: CASSRGREANYGYTF. CDR3 coding DNA: TGTGCCAGCAGCCGCGGACGGGAAGCTAACTATGGCTACACCTTC.

V and J are TRBV15 and TRBJ2-7, with D possibly being TRBD2 (6 bases). CDR3 length: 15 residues. Germline assignment: CDR1 LNHNV and CDR2 YYDKDF (reference sequence). Trimming cost V 3 bases and J 2 bases, with 14 bases left between them. CDR3 amino acids: CATSREGRRTYEQYF. CDR3 coding DNA: TGTGCCACCAGCAGGGAGGGCCGACGGACCTACGAGCAGTACTTC.

V and J are TRBV10-1 and TRBJ2-3, with 12 bases that match TRBD2. V dropped 6 bases and J dropped 1; count of bases not matched to a gene: 14. Germline lookup yields CDR1 WNHNN and CDR2 SYGVQD (reference sequence). The CDR3 is 19 amino acids. The chain's CDR3 is CASRTPGLAGSWGTDTQYF. The DNA for the CDR3 is TGCGCCAGCAGAACCCCGGGACTAGCGGGCTCCTGGGGCACAGATACGCAGTATTTT.

This sequence joins TRBV13 and TRBJ2-6; D is undetermined. CDR3 length equals 16 residues. Deletions cut 0 bases from V and 0 bases from J, with 6 bases between. CDR1 PRHDT and CDR2 FYEKMQ come from the germline V gene (reference sequence). CDR3 region: CASSLGRYSGANVLTF. The CDR3 coding sequence is TGTGCCAGCAGCTTAGGCCGCTACTCTGGGGCCAACGTCCTGACTTTC.

The CDR3 DNA reads as TGTGCCAGCAGGGGTACGACTAGCGGGAGGTACAATGAGCAGTTCTTC. Translated: CASRGTTSGRYNEQFF. V usage is TRBV2 and J usage is TRBJ2-1, with 13 bases fitting TRBD2. This CDR3 is 16 amino acids long. The germline V gene has CDR1 SNHLY and CDR2 FYNNEI. V gave up 6 bases and J gave up 4 bases; unmatched junction bases: 6.

This clone appeared once. This chain uses TRBV7-9 with TRBJ2-4; maybe TRBD2 (6 bases). Germline CDR1 reads SEHNR; CDR2 reads FQNEAQ (reference sequence). There are 14 residues in the CDR3. V was trimmed by 0 bases and J by 3 bases, leaving 6 bases between them. CDR3 nucleotides: TGTGCCAGCAGCTTAGCTAGCGGCAAAAACATTCAGTACTTC. It specifies CASSLASGKNIQYF.

The rearrangement links TRBV19 to TRBJ2-7, with 8 bases aligning to TRBD1. Germline V gives CDR1 LNHDA, CDR2 SQIVND (reference sequence). This CDR3 region has 13 residues. V lost 10 bases to trimming and J lost 2 bases; unmatched junction nucleotides: 7. The CDR3 coding sequence is TGTGCCACCTCCCGGGACAGGACCTACGAGCAGTACTTC. Its protein product is CATSRDRTYEQYF.

The chain uses TRBV28 and TRBJ1-2; 9 nucleotides match TRBD1. Germline assignment: CDR1 MDHEN and CDR2 SYDVKM. The junction had 12 bases not matched to a gene; V was cut back by 7 bases and J by 6 bases. The CDR3 totals 15 residues. The chain's CDR3 is CASTSFPGDRDGYTF. In nucleotides, the CDR3 is TGTGCCAGCACCTCATTTCCCGGGGACAGGGATGGCTACACCTTC.

V usage is TRBV18 and J usage is TRBJ2-2, with 11 positions matching TRBD2. The length of the CDR3 is 17 residues. CDR1 and CDR2 from the germline V gene are KGHSH and LQKENI. With 4 bases clipped from V and 3 bases from J, the junction kept 7 bases outside the gene matches. CDR3 sequence: CASSRPGLADDTGELFF. DNA for the CDR3: TGTGCCAGCTCACGACCGGGACTAGCGGATGACACCGGGGAGCTGTTTTTT.

This clone came up once. V is TRBV6-5 and J is TRBJ2-2, with no clear D. This CDR3 is built from 14 residues. V shed 10 bases and J shed 4 bases, with 16 bases lying between them. Per germline, CDR1 MNHEY and CDR2 SVGAGI. CDR3 bases: TGTGCCACCCTACCGCGCATTGGCACCGGGGAGCTGTTTTTT. The encoded protein is CATLPRIGTGELFF.

The CDR3 nucleotides are TGTGCCAGCAGCCTGACAGGGGTGGTGAAGACCCAGTACTTC. Translation: CASSLTGVVKTQYF. V and J are TRBV5-8 and TRBJ2-5; TRBD1 matches at 8 bases. CDR1 and CDR2 from the germline V gene are SGHTS and YDEGEE. Losses at the gene ends were 4 bases for V and 6 bases for J; bases not matched to a gene: 8. This CDR3 spans 14 amino acids.

The chain joins TRBV27 to TRBJ2-3, with 11 bases identical to TRBD1. The CDR3 has 16 residues. V was pared by 6 bases and J by 4 bases, with 9 bases of the junction left unmatched. Germline V gene data show CDR1 as MNHEY and CDR2 as SMNVEV (reference sequence). For the CDR3, the DNA is TGTGCCAGCAGGGCTACCGGGACAGGGGGGGCAGATACGCAGTATTTT. Residues: CASRATGTGGADTQYF.